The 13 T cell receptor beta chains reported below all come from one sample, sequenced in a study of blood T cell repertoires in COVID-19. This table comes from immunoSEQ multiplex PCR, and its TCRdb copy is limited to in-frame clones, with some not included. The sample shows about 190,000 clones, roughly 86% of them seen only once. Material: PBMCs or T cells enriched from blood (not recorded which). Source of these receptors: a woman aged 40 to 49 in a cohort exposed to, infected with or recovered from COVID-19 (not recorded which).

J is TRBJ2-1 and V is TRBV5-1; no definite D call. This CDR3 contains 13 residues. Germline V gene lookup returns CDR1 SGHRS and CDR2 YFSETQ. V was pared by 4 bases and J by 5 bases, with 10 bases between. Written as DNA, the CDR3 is TGCGCCAGCAGCGTCCCAGGTAACAATGAGCAGTTCTTC. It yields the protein CASSVPGNNEQFF.

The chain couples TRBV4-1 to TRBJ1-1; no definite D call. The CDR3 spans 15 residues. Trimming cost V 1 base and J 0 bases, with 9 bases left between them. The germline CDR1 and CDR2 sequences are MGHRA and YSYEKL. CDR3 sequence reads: CASSQGPFMNTEAFF. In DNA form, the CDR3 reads TGCGCCAGCAGCCAAGGGCCATTTATGAACACTGAAGCTTTCTTT.

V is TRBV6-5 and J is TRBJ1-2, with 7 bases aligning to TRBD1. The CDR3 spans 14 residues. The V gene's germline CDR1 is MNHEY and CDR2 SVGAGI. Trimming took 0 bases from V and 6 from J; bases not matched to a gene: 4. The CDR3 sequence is CASSYSAGGNGYTF. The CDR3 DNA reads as TGTGCCAGCAGTTACTCGGCAGGGGGGAATGGCTACACCTTC.

The CDR3 here is CASSYSLTGGADGYTF. The CDR3 nucleotides are TGTGCCAGCAGTTATTCCTTGACAGGGGGCGCTGATGGCTACACCTTC. The genes are TRBV6-5 and TRBJ1-2; 10 bases align to TRBD1. There are 16 residues in the CDR3. Trimming cost V 3 bases and J 6 bases; bases outside gene matches: 10. Germline-derived CDR1 and CDR2 are MNHEY and SVGAGI.

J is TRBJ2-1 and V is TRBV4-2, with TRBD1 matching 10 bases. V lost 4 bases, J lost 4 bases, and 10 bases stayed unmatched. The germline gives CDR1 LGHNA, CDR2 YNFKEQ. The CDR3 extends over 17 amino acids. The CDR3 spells CASSRESGTGAYNEQFF. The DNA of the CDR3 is TGTGCCAGCAGCCGAGAATCCGGGACAGGGGCTTACAATGAGCAGTTCTTC.

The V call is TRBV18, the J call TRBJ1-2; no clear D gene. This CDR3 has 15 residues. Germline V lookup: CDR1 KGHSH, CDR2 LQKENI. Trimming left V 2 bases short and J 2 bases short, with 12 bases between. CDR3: CASSPSGARNYGYTF. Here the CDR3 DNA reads TGTGCCAGCTCACCATCCGGAGCTAGGAACTATGGCTACACCTTC.

The CDR3 sequence is CASSLGPFSQRGYTF. CDR3 nucleotides: TGTGCCAGCAGCTTAGGACCCTTCTCGCAGCGAGGCTACACCTTC. The J gene is TRBJ1-2, the V gene TRBV11-2; D uncertain. The CDR3 loop spans 15 amino acids. Trimming took 1 base from V and 8 from J, leaving 17 bases between them. Germline lookup yields CDR1 SGHAT and CDR2 FQNNGV.

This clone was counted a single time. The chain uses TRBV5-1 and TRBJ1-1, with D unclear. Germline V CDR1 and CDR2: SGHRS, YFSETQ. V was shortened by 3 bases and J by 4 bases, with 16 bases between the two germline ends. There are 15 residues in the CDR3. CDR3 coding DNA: TGCGCCAGCAGCTCGGGGTATCGGGTTACCACTGAAGCTTTCTTT. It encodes CASSSGYRVTTEAFF.

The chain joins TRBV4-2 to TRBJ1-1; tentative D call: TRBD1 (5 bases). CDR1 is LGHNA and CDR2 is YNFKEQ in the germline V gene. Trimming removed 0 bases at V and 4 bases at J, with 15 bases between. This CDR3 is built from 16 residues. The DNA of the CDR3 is TGTGCCAGCAGCCAAGATCTCCTAAGGGGAGGCACTGAAGCTTTCTTT. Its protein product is CASSQDLLRGGTEAFF.

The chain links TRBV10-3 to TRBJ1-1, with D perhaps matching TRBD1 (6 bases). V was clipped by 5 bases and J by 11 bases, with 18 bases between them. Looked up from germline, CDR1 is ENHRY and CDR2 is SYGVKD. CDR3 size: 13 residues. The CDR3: CAISPVGGHGAFF. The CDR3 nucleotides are TGTGCCATCAGTCCGGTCGGGGGGCATGGTGCTTTCTTT.

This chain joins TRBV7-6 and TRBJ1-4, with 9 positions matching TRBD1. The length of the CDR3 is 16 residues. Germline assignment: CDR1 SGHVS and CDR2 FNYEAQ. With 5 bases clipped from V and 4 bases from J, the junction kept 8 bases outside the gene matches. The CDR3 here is CASSPSPGQGNEKLFF. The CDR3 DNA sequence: TGTGCCAGCAGCCCTAGCCCGGGACAGGGTAATGAAAAACTGTTTTTT.

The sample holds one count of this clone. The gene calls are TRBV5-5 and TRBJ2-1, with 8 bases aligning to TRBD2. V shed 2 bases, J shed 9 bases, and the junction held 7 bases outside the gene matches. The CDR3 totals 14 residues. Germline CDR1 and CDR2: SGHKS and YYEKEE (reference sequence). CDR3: CASSFGGAGGEQFF. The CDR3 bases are TGTGCCAGCAGCTTCGGGGGGGCGGGGGGTGAGCAGTTCTTC.

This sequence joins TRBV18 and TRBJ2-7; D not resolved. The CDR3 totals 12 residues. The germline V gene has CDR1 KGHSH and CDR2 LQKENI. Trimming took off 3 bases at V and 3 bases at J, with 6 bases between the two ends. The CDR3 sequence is CASSPESYEQYF. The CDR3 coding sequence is TGTGCCAGCTCACCCGAGAGCTACGAGCAGTACTTC.